A single sample is the source of the 3 T cell receptor beta chains below, sequenced in a study of CD8+ T cells in alopecia areata. Treatment meaning: oral pan-JAK inhibitor, 5-10 mg twice daily. TCR sequencing used cDNA made by reverse transcription of extracted RNA. Clones were sequenced by immunoSEQ multiplex PCR, and TCRdb holds only the in-frame ones, with some missing. The repertoire has 85,000 to 95,000 clones, 60% to 80% of them found once; the top ten carry approximately 15%. Sequenced material: CD8+ T cells sorted from blood, taken at approximately week 44, from a patient treated with tofacitinib. These receptor sequences come from a human donor with alopecia areata.

The chain uses TRBV4-2 and TRBJ1-6; D not resolved. Trimming stripped 4 bases from V and 5 bases from J, with 12 bases between. Per germline, CDR1 LGHNA and CDR2 YNFKEQ. This CDR3 contains 15 residues. DNA of the CDR3: TGTGCCAGCAGCCCTCATTCACAGAATAATTCACCCCTCCACTTT. Protein: CASSPHSQNNSPLHF.

This clone was detected a few times. This likely reflects a read error, since a far larger clone is one base away. The same CDR3 is also encoded by other DNA sequences in this sample. The rearrangement links TRBV7-9 to TRBJ2-7; tentatively, D is TRBD2 (6 bases). This CDR3 contains 14 residues. CDR1 SEHNR and CDR2 FQNEAQ come from the germline V gene (reference sequence). V lost 5 bases and J 0 bases, leaving 11 bases between the germline ends. Written as DNA, the CDR3 is TGTGCCAGCAGCCAAGTAGCGGACTCCTACGAGCAGTACTTC. The encoded protein is CASSQVADSYEQYF.

This clone was detected once. This chain links TRBV19 with TRBJ2-3; no clear D gene. The CDR3 has 14 amino acids. Trimming shortened V by 6 bases and J by 1 base, and 11 bases separated the two germline ends. Per the germline V gene, CDR1 is LNHDA and CDR2 is SQIVND (reference sequence). This chain's CDR3 is CASSPSVGTDTQYF. In DNA, the CDR3 is TGTGCCAGTAGCCCGAGCGTGGGCACAGATACGCAGTATTTT.